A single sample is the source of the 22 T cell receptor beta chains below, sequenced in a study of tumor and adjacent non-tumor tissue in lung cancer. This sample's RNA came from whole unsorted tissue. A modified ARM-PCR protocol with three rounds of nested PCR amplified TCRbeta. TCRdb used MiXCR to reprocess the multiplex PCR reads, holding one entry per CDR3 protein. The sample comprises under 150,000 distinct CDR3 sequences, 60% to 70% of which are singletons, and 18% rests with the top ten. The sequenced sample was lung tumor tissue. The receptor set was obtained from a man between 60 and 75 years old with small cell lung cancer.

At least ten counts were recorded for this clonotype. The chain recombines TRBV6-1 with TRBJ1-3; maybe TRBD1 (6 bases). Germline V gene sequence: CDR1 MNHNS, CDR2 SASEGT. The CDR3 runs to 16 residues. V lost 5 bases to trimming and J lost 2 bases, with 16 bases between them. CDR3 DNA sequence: TGTGCCAGCAGTCGGACAGCGGATCACGCTGGAAACACCATATATTTT. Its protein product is CASSRTADHAGNTIYF.

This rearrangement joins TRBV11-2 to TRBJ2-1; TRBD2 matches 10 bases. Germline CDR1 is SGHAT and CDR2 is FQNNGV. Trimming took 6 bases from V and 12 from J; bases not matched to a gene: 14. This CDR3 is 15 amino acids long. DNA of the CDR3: TGTGCCAGCAGTTCTAGCGGGGGCTCCTACGATGGGCAGTTCTTC. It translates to CASSSSGGSYDGQFF.

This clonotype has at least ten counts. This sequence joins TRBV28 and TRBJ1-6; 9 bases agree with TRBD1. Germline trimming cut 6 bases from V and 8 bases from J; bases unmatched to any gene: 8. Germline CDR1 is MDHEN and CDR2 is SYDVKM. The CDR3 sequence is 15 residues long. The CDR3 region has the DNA TGTGCCAGCAGCCTGGACAGGGGCATATATTCACCCCTCCACTTT. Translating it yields CASSLDRGIYSPLHF. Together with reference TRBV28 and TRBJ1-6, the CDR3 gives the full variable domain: DVKVTQSSRYLVKRTGEKVFLECVQDMDHENMFWYRQDPGLGLRLIYFSYDVKMKEKGDIPEGYSVSREKKERFSLILESASTNQTSMYLCASSLDRGIYSPLHFGNGTRLTVT.

The CDR3 spells CASSNDRAGANVLTF. In DNA form, the CDR3 reads TGCGCCAGCAGCAACGACAGGGCTGGGGCCAACGTCCTGACTTTC. This rearrangement joins TRBV4-1 to TRBJ2-6, with TRBD1 matching 7 bases. The J segment lost 2 bases and the V segment lost 5 bases, leaving 3 bases of the junction unmatched. Germline CDR1 MGHRA, CDR2 YSYEKL. There are 15 residues in the CDR3.

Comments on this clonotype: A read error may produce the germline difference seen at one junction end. The CDR3 reads CGSSPSFNPGTGNSPLHF. The CDR3 DNA is TGTGGCAGCAGCCCATCATTCAATCCCGGGACAGGGAATTCACCCCTCCACTTT. V is TRBV5-5 and J is TRBJ1-6; 9 positions agree with TRBD1. Germline V CDR1 and CDR2: SGHKS, YYEKEE (reference sequence). The length of the CDR3 is 18 residues.

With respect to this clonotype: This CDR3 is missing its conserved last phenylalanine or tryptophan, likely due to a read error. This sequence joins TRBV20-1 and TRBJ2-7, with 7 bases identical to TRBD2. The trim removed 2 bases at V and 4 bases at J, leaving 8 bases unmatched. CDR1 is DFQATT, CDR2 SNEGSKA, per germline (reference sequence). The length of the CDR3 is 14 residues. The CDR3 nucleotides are TGCAGTGCTAGAAACAGCGGGAAGGGATACGAGCAGTACTCC. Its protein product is CSARNSGKGYEQYS.

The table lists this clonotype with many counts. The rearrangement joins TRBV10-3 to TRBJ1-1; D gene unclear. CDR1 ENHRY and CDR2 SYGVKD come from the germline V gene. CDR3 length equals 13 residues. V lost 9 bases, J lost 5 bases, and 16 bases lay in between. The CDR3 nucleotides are TGTGCCATGGGATCCGGGCAAGGGACTGAAGCTTTCTTT. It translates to CAMGSGQGTEAFF.

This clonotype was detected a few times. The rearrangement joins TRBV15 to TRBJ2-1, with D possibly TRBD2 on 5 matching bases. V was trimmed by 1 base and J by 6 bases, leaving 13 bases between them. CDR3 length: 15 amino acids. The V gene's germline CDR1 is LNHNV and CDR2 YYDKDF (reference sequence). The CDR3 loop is CATSRVRESINEQFF. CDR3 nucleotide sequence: TGTGCCACCAGCAGAGTACGGGAATCAATCAATGAGCAGTTCTTC.

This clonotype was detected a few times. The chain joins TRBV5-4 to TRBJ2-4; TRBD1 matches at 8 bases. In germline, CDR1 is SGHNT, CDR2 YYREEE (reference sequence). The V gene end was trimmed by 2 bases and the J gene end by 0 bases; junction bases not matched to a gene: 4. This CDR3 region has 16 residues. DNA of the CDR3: TGTGCCAGCAGCTTTTCCGACAGGGGAGCCAAAAACATTCAGTACTTC. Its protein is CASSFSDRGAKNIQYF.

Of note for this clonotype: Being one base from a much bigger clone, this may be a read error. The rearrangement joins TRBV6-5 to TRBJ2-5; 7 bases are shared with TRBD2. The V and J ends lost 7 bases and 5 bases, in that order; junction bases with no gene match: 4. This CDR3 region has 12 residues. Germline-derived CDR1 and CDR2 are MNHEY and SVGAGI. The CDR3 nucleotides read TGTGCCAGCATGACTAGCTCCGAGACCCAGTACTTC. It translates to CASMTSSETQYF.

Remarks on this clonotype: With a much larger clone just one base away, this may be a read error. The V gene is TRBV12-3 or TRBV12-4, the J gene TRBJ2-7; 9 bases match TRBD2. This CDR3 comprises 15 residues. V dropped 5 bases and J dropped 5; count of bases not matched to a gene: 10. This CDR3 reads CASSPVAGVENEQYF. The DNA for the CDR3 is TGTGCCAGCAGTCCCGTAGCGGGGGTGGAGAACGAGCAGTACTTC.

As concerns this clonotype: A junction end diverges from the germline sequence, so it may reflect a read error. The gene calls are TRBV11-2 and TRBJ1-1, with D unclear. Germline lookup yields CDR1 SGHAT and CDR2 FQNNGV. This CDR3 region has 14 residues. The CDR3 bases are TGTGCCAACAGCGTCCCCCCCCACAGCACTAAAGCTTTCTTT. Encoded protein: CANSVPPHSTKAFF.

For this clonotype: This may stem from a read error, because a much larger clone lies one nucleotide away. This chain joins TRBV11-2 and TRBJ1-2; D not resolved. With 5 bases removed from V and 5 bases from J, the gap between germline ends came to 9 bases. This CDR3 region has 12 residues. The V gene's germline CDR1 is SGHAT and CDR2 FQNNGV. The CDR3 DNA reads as TGTGCCAGCAGCCCCTACCAATATGGCTACACCTTC. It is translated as CASSPYQYGYTF.

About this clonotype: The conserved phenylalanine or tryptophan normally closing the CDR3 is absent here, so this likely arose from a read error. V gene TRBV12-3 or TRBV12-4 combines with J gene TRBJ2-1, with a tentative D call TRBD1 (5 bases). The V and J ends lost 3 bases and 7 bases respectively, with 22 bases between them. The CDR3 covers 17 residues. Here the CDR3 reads CASSFRVRLVSSNEQFL. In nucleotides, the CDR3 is TGTGCCAGCAGTTTCAGGGTGAGACTGGTGTCCTCGAATGAGCAGTTCTTA.

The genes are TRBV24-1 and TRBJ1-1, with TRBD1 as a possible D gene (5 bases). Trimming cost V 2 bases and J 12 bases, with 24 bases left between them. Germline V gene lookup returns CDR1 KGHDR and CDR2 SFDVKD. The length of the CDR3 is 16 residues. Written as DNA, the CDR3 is TGTGCCACCAGTGATTGGGGGGGAGGGGTGAACACTGACACTTTCTTT. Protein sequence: CATSDWGGGVNTDTFF.

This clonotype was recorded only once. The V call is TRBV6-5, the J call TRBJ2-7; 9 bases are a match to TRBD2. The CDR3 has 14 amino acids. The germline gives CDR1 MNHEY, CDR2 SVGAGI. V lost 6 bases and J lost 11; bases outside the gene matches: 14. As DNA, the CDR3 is TGTGCCAGCAGGCTAGCGGGAAAAGTCTATGAAAAGTACGTC. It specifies CASRLAGKVYEKYV.

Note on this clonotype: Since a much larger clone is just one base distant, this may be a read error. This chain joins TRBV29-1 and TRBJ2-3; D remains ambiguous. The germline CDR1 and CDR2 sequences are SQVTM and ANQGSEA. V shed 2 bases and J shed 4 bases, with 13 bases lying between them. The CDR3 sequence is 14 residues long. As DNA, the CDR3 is TGCAGCGTTGAATACATGGTTTCCCCAGATACGCAGTATTTT. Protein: CSVEYMVSPDTQYF.

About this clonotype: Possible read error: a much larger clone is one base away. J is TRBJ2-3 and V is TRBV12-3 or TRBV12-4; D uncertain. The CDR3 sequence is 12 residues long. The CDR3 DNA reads TGTGCCGGCAGTCCCCACTTAGATACGCAGTATTTT. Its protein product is CAGSPHLDTQYF.

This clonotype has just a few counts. The CDR3 DNA follows: TGTGCCAGCAGTCCATCATCGGGGGTCTACACCTTC. It translates to CASSPSSGVYTF. The rearrangement links TRBV28 to TRBJ1-2; a weak D match, TRBD1 (5 bases). CDR1 is MDHEN, CDR2 SYDVKM, per germline. V shed 5 bases and J shed 10 bases, with 14 bases lying between them. The CDR3 runs to 12 residues.

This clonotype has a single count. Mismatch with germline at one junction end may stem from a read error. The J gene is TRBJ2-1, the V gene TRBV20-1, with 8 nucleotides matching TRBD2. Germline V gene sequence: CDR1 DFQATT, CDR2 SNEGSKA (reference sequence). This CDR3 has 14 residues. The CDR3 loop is CSSGSGSSFYEQFF. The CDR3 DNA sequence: TGCAGTTCTGGGAGCGGGAGCAGCTTCTATGAGCAATTCTTC.

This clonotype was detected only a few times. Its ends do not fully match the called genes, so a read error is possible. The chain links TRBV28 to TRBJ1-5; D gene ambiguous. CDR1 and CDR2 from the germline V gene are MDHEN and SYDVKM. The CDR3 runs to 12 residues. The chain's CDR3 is CPSSFRQKPQHF. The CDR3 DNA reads TGTCCCAGCAGTTTTCGGCAAAAGCCCCAGCATTTT. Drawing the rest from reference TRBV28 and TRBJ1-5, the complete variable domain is DVKVTQSSRYLVKRTGEKVFLECVQDMDHENMFWYRQDPGLGLRLIYFSYDVKMKEKGDIPEGYSVSREKKERFSLILESASTNQTSMYLCPSSFRQKPQHFGDGTRLSIL.

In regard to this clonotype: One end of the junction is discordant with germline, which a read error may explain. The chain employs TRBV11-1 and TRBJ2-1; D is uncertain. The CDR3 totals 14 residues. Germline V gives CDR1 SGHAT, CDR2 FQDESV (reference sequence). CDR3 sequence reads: CASSSHRGYNEQFF. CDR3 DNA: TGTGCGAGCAGCTCCCATAGAGGCTACAATGAGCAGTTCTTC.